This T cell receptor beta chain was found in a study of CD8 T cell repertoires and HIV-1 epitope variants. Overall study context: Tested: three Gag epitope families, Nef HW9 and YT9. Cultures ran less than 12 days, with IL-2, IL-7 and IL-15 added on days 3 and 7. Study observations and caveats: Nine or ten antigen-specific TCR beta clonotypes were found; about six seemed cross-reactive to variants. The TAALDMSHF plasma variant had no responses, unlike KF9 (about five clonotypes) and HW9 (one).

This clone showed up just a few times. Its antigen is still unknown. V was trimmed by 10 bases and J by 2 bases, leaving 21 bases between them. Germline V gene data show CDR1 as MGHRA and CDR2 as YSYEKL. The CDR3 has 15 residues. Sequencing used immunoSEQ multiplex PCR; TCRdb keeps in-frame clones, though not all of them. The profile shows about 5,900 clones, around two thirds of them singletons. The rearrangement links TRBV4-1 to TRBJ2-7, with D perhaps TRBD1 (6 bases). This clonotype was sampled from a male donor with HIV. Sequencing used cultured CD8+ T cells derived from PBMCs. The CDR3 bases are TGCGCCACAAAGGAGGAAAACAGGGCCGCCTACGAGCAGTACTTC. This sequence encodes CATKEENRAAYEQYF.